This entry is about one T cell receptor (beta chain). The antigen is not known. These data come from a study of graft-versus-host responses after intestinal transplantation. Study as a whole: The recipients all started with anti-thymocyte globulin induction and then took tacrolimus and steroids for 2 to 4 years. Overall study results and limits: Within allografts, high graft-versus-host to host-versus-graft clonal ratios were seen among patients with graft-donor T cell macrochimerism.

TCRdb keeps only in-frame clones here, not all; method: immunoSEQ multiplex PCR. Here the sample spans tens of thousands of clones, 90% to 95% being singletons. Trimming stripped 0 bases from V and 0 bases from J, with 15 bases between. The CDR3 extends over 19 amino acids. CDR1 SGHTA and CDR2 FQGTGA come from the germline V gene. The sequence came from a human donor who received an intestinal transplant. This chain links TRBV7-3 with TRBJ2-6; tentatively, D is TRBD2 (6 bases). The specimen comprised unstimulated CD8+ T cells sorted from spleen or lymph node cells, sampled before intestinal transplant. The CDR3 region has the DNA TGTGCCAGCAGCTTAACGCGGGACCCGAAGAGCTCTGGGGCCAACGTCCTGACTTTC. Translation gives CASSLTRDPKSSGANVLTF.